The next 17 T cell receptor beta chains were all read from a single sample in a study of blood T cell repertoires in COVID-19. Produced via immunoSEQ multiplex PCR; TCRdb's table is partial and in-frame only. This table has over 200,000 clones, over 75% appearing once. Material: PBMCs or T cells enriched from blood (not recorded which). Receptors originate from a woman in her twenties or thirties who had been exposed to COVID-19.

V usage is TRBV13 and J usage is TRBJ2-5; perhaps TRBD1 as D (6 bases). From germline, CDR1 is PRHDT and CDR2 FYEKMQ (reference sequence). Trimming took 5 bases from V and 4 from J, leaving 17 bases between them. CDR3 length: 15 amino acids. Written as DNA, the CDR3 is TGTGCCAGCAGCAGATACTCGGACAGAGCAGAGACCCAGTACTTC. It yields the protein CASSRYSDRAETQYF.

This clone has a handful of counts. The J gene is TRBJ2-2, the V gene TRBV7-6, with 8 bases identical to TRBD1. This CDR3 spans 16 amino acids. CDR1 is SGHVS and CDR2 is FNYEAQ in the germline V gene. V lost 5 bases and J lost 6; bases outside the gene matches: 11. The CDR3 nucleotides are TGTGCCAGCAGCCCCGGCCGGGACAGGTGGGCCGGGGAGCTGTTTTTT. Protein product: CASSPGRDRWAGELFF.

The chain joins TRBV4-1 to TRBJ2-7; 7 bases match TRBD1. CDR3 length: 14 amino acids. From germline, CDR1 is MGHRA and CDR2 YSYEKL. Trimming at V came to 3 bases and at J to 6 bases, leaving 8 bases not matched to a gene. CDR3 residues: CASSHTRDSSEQYF. The DNA for the CDR3 is TGCGCCAGCAGCCACACTCGGGACAGTTCCGAGCAGTACTTC.

This clone was counted between two and nine times. The chain joins TRBV24-1 to TRBJ1-2, with 7 nucleotides matching TRBD1. The CDR3 consists of 14 residues. Unmatched junction bases numbered 5, after V lost 4 bases and J lost 4 bases. The V gene's germline CDR1 is KGHDR and CDR2 SFDVKD. The CDR3 region is CATSETGTVYGYTF. The CDR3, as DNA: TGTGCCACCAGTGAAACCGGGACAGTCTATGGCTACACCTTC.

The DNA for the CDR3 is TGTGCCAGCAGCCCGGAACAGACAGGGGGAACGATAGGTGGCTACACCTTC. Translation gives CASSPEQTGGTIGGYTF. The rearrangement uses TRBV5-4 and TRBJ1-2; TRBD1 matches at 9 bases. V lost 4 bases and J lost 7; bases outside the gene matches: 17. The CDR3 sequence is 17 residues long. Germline V gene data show CDR1 as SGHNT and CDR2 as YYREEE (reference sequence).

The chain combines TRBV7-8 with TRBJ1-4; 7 nucleotides agree with TRBD1. Germline loops: CDR1 SGHVS, CDR2 FQNEAQ. This CDR3 comprises 14 residues. Losses at the gene ends were 5 bases for V and 13 bases for J; bases not matched to a gene: 13. In DNA form, the CDR3 reads TGTGCCAGCAGCCCCCGAGGGGGCACGGTTTTACTGTTTTTT. Its translation is CASSPRGGTVLLFF.

The sample holds a few counts of this clone. The chain has TRBV5-4 and TRBJ2-7, with 7 bases lining up with TRBD1. This CDR3 contains 12 residues. Trimming removed 4 bases from V and 2 bases from J; junction bases left unmatched: 0. In germline, CDR1 is SGHNT, CDR2 YYREEE (reference sequence). The CDR3 is CASSDRAYEQYF. The CDR3, as DNA: TGTGCCAGCAGCGACAGGGCCTACGAGCAGTACTTC.

The V call is TRBV2, the J call TRBJ1-5; TRBD1 agrees at 7 bases. Germline lookup yields CDR1 SNHLY and CDR2 FYNNEI. CDR3 length: 17 amino acids. V was clipped by 6 bases and J by 7 bases; unmatched bases: 18. This CDR3 is CASRGRTGDLPRQPQHF. The DNA for the CDR3 is TGTGCCAGCAGAGGGAGAACAGGGGACCTTCCCAGGCAGCCCCAGCATTTT.

The chain is built from TRBV21-1 and TRBJ1-5. TRBV21-1 is a pseudogene. The CDR3 spans 15 residues. The CDR3 nucleotides read TGTGCCAGCAGCGGAGCGGGCCTTAGGGATCAGCCCCAGCATTTT. Translated, it gives CASSGAGLRDQPQHF.

J is TRBJ2-3 and V is TRBV29-1, with 11 bases matching TRBD2. There are 15 residues in the CDR3. Germline loops: CDR1 SQVTM, CDR2 ANQGSEA. Unmatched junction bases numbered 7, after V lost 6 bases and J lost 2 bases. CDR3 bases: TGCAGCGTCCGTATAGCGGGAGGGTACACAGATACGCAGTATTTT. It specifies CSVRIAGGYTDTQYF.

A few counts support this clone. This chain joins TRBV5-1 and TRBJ2-3; TRBD2 agrees at 9 bases. The CDR3 sequence is 15 residues long. Trimming took 4 bases from V and 8 from J; bases not matched to a gene: 11. Germline V gene data show CDR1 as SGHRS and CDR2 as YFSETQ. DNA of the CDR3: TGCGCCAGCAGCCCGGCTAGCGGGACTGGGCGTACGCAGTATTTT. Translating it yields CASSPASGTGRTQYF.

This CDR3 reads CATIGTGFNSPLHF. The CDR3 DNA reads TGTGCCACCATTGGGACAGGGTTTAATTCACCCCTCCACTTT. The V call is TRBV24-1, the J call TRBJ1-6; TRBD1 aligns across 9 bases. The length of the CDR3 is 14 residues. The V gene's germline CDR1 is KGHDR and CDR2 SFDVKD. The ends lost 8 bases at V and 6 bases at J; junction bases unmatched: 4.

The genes are TRBV5-4 and TRBJ1-2, with D perhaps matching TRBD1 (6 bases). CDR1 SGHNT and CDR2 YYREEE come from the germline V gene (reference sequence). The CDR3 sequence is 13 residues long. Trimming left V 4 bases short and J 4 bases short, with 11 bases between. The CDR3 protein is CASSPDSFYGYTF. For the CDR3, the DNA is TGTGCCAGCAGCCCGGACAGCTTCTATGGCTACACCTTC. The full variable domain, in which reference TRBV5-4 and TRBJ1-2 provide the parts outside the CDR3, is ETGVTQSPTHLIKTRGQQVTLRCSSQSGHNTVSWYQQALGQGPQFIFQYYREEENGRGNFPPRFSGLQFPNYSSELNVNALELDDSALYLCASSPDSFYGYTFGSGTRLTVV.

For the CDR3, the DNA is TGTGCCAGCAGTTTACAAGGGGGAAATGAGCAGTTCTTC. Residues: CASSLQGGNEQFF. The rearrangement links TRBV28 to TRBJ2-1, with D perhaps TRBD1 (6 bases). Trimming pared 2 bases from V and 7 bases from J, leaving 9 bases between. This CDR3 spans 13 amino acids. Germline CDR1 and CDR2: MDHEN and SYDVKM. Combining the CDR3 with reference TRBV28 and TRBJ2-1 gives the whole variable domain DVKVTQSSRYLVKRTGEKVFLECVQDMDHENMFWYRQDPGLGLRLIYFSYDVKMKEKGDIPEGYSVSREKKERFSLILESASTNQTSMYLCASSLQGGNEQFFGPGTRLTVL.

This clone showed up just once. The gene calls are TRBV2 and TRBJ1-5, with 9 bases that match TRBD1. The germline V gene has CDR1 SNHLY and CDR2 FYNNEI. Losses at the gene ends were 6 bases for V and 4 bases for J; bases not matched to a gene: 7. This CDR3 is 15 amino acids long. The chain's CDR3 is CASRPGQGTNQPQHF. The CDR3 DNA follows: TGTGCCAGCAGGCCCGGACAGGGGACGAATCAGCCCCAGCATTTT.

The V call is TRBV6-5, the J call TRBJ1-2; 7 nucleotides align to TRBD1. The CDR3 runs 13 residues. Trimming took 2 bases from V and 6 from J; bases not matched to a gene: 3. Germline loops: CDR1 MNHEY, CDR2 SVGAGI. The CDR3 coding sequence is TGTGCCAGCAGTTACGTAACAGGGGATGGCTACACCTTC. This translates into CASSYVTGDGYTF.

This rearrangement joins TRBV30 to TRBJ1-1; D unclear. V was shortened by 2 bases and J by 6 bases, with 13 bases between the two germline ends. The CDR3 sequence is 13 residues long. From germline, CDR1 is GTSNPN and CDR2 SVGIG (reference sequence). The CDR3 reads CAWSPKNVAEAFF. CDR3 coding DNA: TGTGCCTGGAGTCCTAAAAACGTTGCTGAAGCTTTCTTT.